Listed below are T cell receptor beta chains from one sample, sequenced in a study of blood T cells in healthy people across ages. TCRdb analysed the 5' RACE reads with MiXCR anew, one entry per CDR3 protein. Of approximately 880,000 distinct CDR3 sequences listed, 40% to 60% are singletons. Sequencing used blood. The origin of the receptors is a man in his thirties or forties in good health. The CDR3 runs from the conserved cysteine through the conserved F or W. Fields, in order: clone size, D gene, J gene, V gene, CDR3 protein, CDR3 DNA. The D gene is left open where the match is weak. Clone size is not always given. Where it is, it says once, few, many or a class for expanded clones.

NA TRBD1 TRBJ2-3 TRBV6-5 CASSSYPGQGSSRDTQYF TGTGCCAGCAGTTCGTACCCGGGACAGGGTTCGAGCAGAGATACGCAGTATTTT
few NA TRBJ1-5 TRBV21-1 CASRRGQEPNQPQHF TGTGCCAGCAGACGCGGACAGGAGCCGAATCAGCCCCAGCATTTT
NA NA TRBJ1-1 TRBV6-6 CASSTAGDRAEAFF TGTGCCAGCAGTACCGCAGGGGATAGGGCTGAAGCTTTCTTT
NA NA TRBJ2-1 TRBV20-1 CSARDLSSLSNEQFF TGCAGTGCTAGAGATCTGTCTAGCCTTTCGAATGAGCAGTTCTTC
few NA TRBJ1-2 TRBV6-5 CASSYTSGDYGYTF TGTGCCAGCAGTTACACGTCCGGGGACTATGGCTACACCTTC
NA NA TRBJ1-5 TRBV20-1 CSATLTGTGNQPQHF TGCAGTGCCACTTTAACCGGGACGGGAAATCAGCCCCAGCATTTT
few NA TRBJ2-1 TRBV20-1 CSARSGGPPIYNEQFF TGCAGTGCTAGATCGGGGGGCCCTCCCATATACAATGAGCAGTTCTTC
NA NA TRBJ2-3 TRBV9 CANSSDMGRSTDTQYF TGTGCCAACAGCTCAGACATGGGCCGAAGCACAGATACGCAGTATTTT
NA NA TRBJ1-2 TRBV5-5 CASSLALSAVTNYGYTF TGTGCCAGCAGCTTGGCCCTGTCAGCAGTTACTAACTATGGCTACACCTTC
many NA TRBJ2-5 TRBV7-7 CASSSDRQETQYF TGTGCTAGCAGCTCGGACAGACAAGAGACCCAGTACTTC
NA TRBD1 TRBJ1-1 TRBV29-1 CSAVTGHAEAFF TGCAGCGCCGTGACAGGGCACGCTGAAGCTTTCTTT
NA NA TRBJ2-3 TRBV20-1 CSARDPTRGQYF TGCAGTGCTAGAGATCCCACCCGTGGGCAGTATTTT
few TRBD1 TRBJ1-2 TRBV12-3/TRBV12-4 CASRLDRGTNYGYTF TGTGCCAGCAGGTTGGACAGGGGTACTAACTATGGCTACACCTTC
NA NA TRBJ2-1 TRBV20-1 CSARPSSYNEQFF TGCAGTGCTCGACCGAGCTCCTACAATGAGCAGTTCTTC
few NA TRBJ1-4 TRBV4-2 CASSQETVNEKLFF TGTGCCAGCAGCCAAGAGACAGTTAATGAAAAACTGTTTTTT
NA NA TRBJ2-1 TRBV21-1 CASSKGVGQVLYNEQFF TGTGCCAGCAGCAAAGGGGTGGGACAGGTCCTCTACAATGAGCAGTTCTTC
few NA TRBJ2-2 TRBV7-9 CASSYGGAYTGELFF TGTGCCAGCAGCTATGGAGGGGCGTACACCGGGGAGCTGTTTTTT
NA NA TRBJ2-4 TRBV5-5 CASSTGGAGAKNIQYF TGTGCCAGCAGCACTGGAGGGGCAGGGGCCAAAAACATTCAGTACTTC
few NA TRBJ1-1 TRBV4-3 CASSQGPSGTEAFF TGCGCCAGCAGCCAAGGACCCTCCGGCACTGAAGCTTTCTTT